This T cell receptor beta chain comes out of a study of T cells in Graves' hyperthyroidism and ophthalmopathy. Study details: Before treatment of any kind, peripheral blood was taken at initial diagnosis.

The V end lost 3 bases, the J end lost 2 bases, and 17 bases lay between the germline ends. Germline V gene data show CDR1 as SQVTM and CDR2 as ANQGSEA. This CDR3 is built from 16 residues. The CDR3 regions of TCR beta were amplified from RNA transcripts. With the HTBI primer set, the TCR CDR3 went through a first round of RT-PCR. TCRdb used MiXCR to reprocess the multiplex PCR reads, holding one entry per CDR3 protein. The data show 300,000 to 450,000 distinct CDR3 sequences, more than 15% seen once. Study-level results: The model forecast ophthalmopathy, anticipating it by a median about six months before onset. Among thyroid clonotypes expanded above 0.001, most also appeared in blood.

PBMCs came from about 10 ml fresh peripheral blood. This clonotype was found many times. Antigen specificity is unknown. The rearrangement links TRBV29-1 to TRBJ1-5; possible D gene TRBD1, 6 bases. The receptor was isolated from a woman between 18 and 29 years old with Graves' hyperthyroidism that later progressed to Graves' ophthalmopathy. Sequences were obtained from blood. CDR3 residues: CSVDGRGGPGNQPQHF. In DNA form, the CDR3 reads TGCAGCGTTGATGGACGGGGGGGCCCGGGCAATCAGCCCCAGCATTTT.